This entry lists 8 T cell receptor beta chains sequenced from one sample in a study of T cells after yellow fever vaccination. TCRdb re-called the 5' RACE reads with MiXCR, one entry per CDR3 protein. Of tens of thousands of distinct CDR3 sequences in the sample, less than 8% were seen once. This material consisted of PBMCs, either bulk or a sorted T-cell subset (CD4+, CD8+, memory, or dextramer-sorted; not recorded which), taken on the day of the first yellow fever vaccination. All receptors come from a man aged 18 to 35 who received the YFV17D yellow fever vaccine.

The rearrangement uses TRBV23-1 and TRBJ2-1, with 9 positions matching TRBD1. TRBV23-1 is an ORF for which the function is uncertain. The CDR3 spans 13 residues. V was clipped by 6 bases and J by 8 bases; unmatched bases: 5. The CDR3 spells CASRNDRGYEQFF. The DNA of the CDR3 is TGCGCCAGCAGGAACGACAGGGGGTATGAGCAGTTCTTC.

This clonotype was seen repeatedly, ten times or more. The chain recombines TRBV5-4 with TRBJ1-1; D remains unclear. In germline, CDR1 is SGHNT, CDR2 YYREEE (reference sequence). Trimming removed 2 bases from V and 0 bases from J, with 11 bases in between. The CDR3 is 15 amino acids. In DNA, the CDR3 is TGTGCCAGCAGCTTATCCACCAGGATGAACACTGAAGCTTTCTTT. It codes for CASSLSTRMNTEAFF.

This clonotype was recorded at least ten times. This chain connects TRBV4-1 to TRBJ2-7, with D possibly matching TRBD1 (5 bases). The V gene's germline CDR1 is MGHRA and CDR2 YSYEKL. The V end lost 0 bases, the J end lost 2 bases, and 11 bases lay between the germline ends. CDR3 length equals 15 residues. The CDR3 region has the DNA TGCGCCAGCAGCCAAGAACTGGACACGACCTACGAGCAGTACTTC. Translated: CASSQELDTTYEQYF.

This clonotype was observed at least ten times. The chain recombines TRBV7-8 with TRBJ1-3; the D is unclear. CDR3 size: 14 residues. CDR1 and CDR2 (germline): SGHVS, FQNEAQ. V shed 5 bases and J shed 2 bases, with 10 bases lying between them. As DNA, the CDR3 is TGTGCCAGCAGCCGTTTTCAAACTGGAAACACCATATATTTT. Translated: CASSRFQTGNTIYF.

This sequence joins TRBV3-1 and TRBJ2-3; D gene ambiguous. Germline CDR1 reads LGHDT; CDR2 reads YNNKEL (reference sequence). This CDR3 contains 13 residues. V was clipped by 0 bases and J by 10 bases, with 11 bases between them. Written as DNA, the CDR3 is TGTGCCAGCAGCCAAGATAGGGCGGCAGCGCAGTATTTT. As protein: CASSQDRAAAQYF.

This clonotype came up a few times. The chain has TRBV7-8 and TRBJ1-6, with TRBD1 identical over 7 bases. The germline gives CDR1 SGHVS, CDR2 FQNEAQ. Unmatched junction bases numbered 6, after V lost 4 bases and J lost 9 bases. The CDR3 is made up of 14 amino acids. The CDR3 reads CASSSGQPSSPLHF. CDR3 DNA: TGTGCCAGCAGCTCGGGACAGCCAAGTTCACCCCTCCACTTT.

This clonotype appeared many times. The CDR3 nucleotides read TGCGCCAGCAGCCAAGCTACAGGGGTAGGAAACACCATATATTTT. Translated, it gives CASSQATGVGNTIYF. The rearrangement uses TRBV4-1 and TRBJ1-3, with TRBD1 identical over 7 bases. After removal of 1 base from V and 4 bases from J, the junction contained 4 bases not matched to a gene. CDR1 MGHRA and CDR2 YSYEKL come from the germline V gene. The CDR3 length is 15 residues.

The chain recombines TRBV10-3 with TRBJ2-1; D gene unclear. V gave up 7 bases and J gave up 0 bases, with 13 bases separating them. The CDR3 runs 15 residues. From germline, CDR1 is ENHRY and CDR2 SYGVKD. CDR3 protein: CAINRAPSSYNEQFF. CDR3 nucleotide sequence: TGTGCCATCAATCGGGCGCCCAGCTCCTACAATGAGCAGTTCTTC.